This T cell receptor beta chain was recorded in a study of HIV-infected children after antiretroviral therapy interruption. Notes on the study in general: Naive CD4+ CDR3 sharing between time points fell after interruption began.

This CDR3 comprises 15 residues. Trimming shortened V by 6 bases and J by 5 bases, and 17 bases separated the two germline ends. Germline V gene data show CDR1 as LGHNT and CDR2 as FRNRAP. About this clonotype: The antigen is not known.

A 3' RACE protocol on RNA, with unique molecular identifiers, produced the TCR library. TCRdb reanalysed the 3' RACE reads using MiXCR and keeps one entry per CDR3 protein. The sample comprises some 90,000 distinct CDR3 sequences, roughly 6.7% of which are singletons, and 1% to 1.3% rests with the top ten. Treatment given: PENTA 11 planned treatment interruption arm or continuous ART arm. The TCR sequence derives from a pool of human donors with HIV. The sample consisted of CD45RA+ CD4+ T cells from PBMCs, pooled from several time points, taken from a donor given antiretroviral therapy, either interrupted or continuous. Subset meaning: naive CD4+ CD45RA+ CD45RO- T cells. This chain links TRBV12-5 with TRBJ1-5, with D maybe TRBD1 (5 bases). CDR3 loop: CASGQGLAVYQPQHF. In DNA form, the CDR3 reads TGTGCTAGTGGCCAGGGACTCGCAGTCTATCAGCCCCAGCATTTT.